This T cell receptor (beta chain) was identified in a study of regulatory T cells in long-lasting Graves disease. The V and J ends lost 4 bases and 6 bases respectively, with 13 bases between them. Germline V gene sequence: CDR1 MNHGY, CDR2 SVAAGI. The CDR3 totals 14 residues. Time point of the sample: persistent/refractory GD, antithyroid drugs over 5 years with positive TRAb. PBMC-extracted RNA yielded the TCR library. Researchers made TCR beta libraries by using iRepertoire HTBI primers and running Arm-PCR on CDR3 regions. A single record per CDR3 protein comes from TCRdb applying MiXCR to the multiplex PCR reads. The top ten hold around a quarter of the sample, which has under 450,000 distinct CDR3 sequences, 20% to 25% seen once. This clonotype was detected only once.

The chain carries TRBV6-9 and TRBJ2-1; a possible D gene is TRBD2 (6 bases). The source is a woman aged 40 to 49 with Graves disease. The material was peripheral blood mononuclear cells (PBMCs), obtained when the disease was refractory, from a patient treated with antithyroid drugs. CDR3 in amino acids: CASSLSLGSNEQFF. CDR3 nucleotide sequence: TGTGCCAGCAGTTTAAGCCTCGGGAGCAATGAGCAGTTCTTC.